This entry lists 7 T cell receptor beta chains sequenced from one sample in a study of blood T cell repertoires in COVID-19. Clones were sequenced by immunoSEQ multiplex PCR, and TCRdb holds only the in-frame ones, with some missing. The sample carries 250,000 to 400,000 clones, 85% recorded once. Sequenced: PBMCs or T cells enriched from blood (not recorded which). These receptor sequences come from a woman aged 25 to 39 who had been exposed to COVID-19.

The chain uses TRBV7-9 and TRBJ2-7, with 12 bases matching TRBD2. The length of the CDR3 is 16 residues. After removal of 3 bases from V and 5 bases from J, the junction contained 8 bases not matched to a gene. Germline CDR1 and CDR2: SEHNR and FQNEAQ (reference sequence). The CDR3 spells CASSLIGLAGQNEQYF. CDR3 DNA: TGTGCCAGCAGCTTGATCGGACTAGCGGGACAGAACGAGCAGTACTTC.

The genes are TRBV19 and TRBJ1-1; D perhaps matches TRBD1 (5 bases). CDR1 and CDR2 (germline): LNHDA, SQIVND (reference sequence). CDR3 length equals 16 residues. Trimming took off 3 bases at V and 1 base at J, with 15 bases between the two ends. CDR3 sequence reads: CASSMIGADWNTEAFF. The CDR3 bases are TGTGCCAGTAGTATGATAGGGGCGGATTGGAACACTGAAGCTTTCTTT.

The genes are TRBV27 and TRBJ2-1, with D possibly matching TRBD2 (8 bases). Trimming pared 3 bases from V and 0 bases from J, leaving 15 bases between. Per germline, CDR1 MNHEY and CDR2 SMNVEV (reference sequence). This CDR3 spans 17 amino acids. The CDR3 region is CASSFQQGTSSYNEQFF. DNA for the CDR3: TGTGCCAGCAGTTTTCAACAGGGGACTAGCTCCTACAATGAGCAGTTCTTC.

The V call is TRBV2, the J call TRBJ1-2; the match to TRBD1 covers 7 bases. This CDR3 has 17 residues. V shed 4 bases, J shed 4 bases, and the junction held 15 bases outside the gene matches. Germline V gene lookup returns CDR1 SNHLY and CDR2 FYNNEI. CDR3 DNA: TGTGCCAGCAGTGGGAGGGAAGATACAGGGGTGGGCTATGGCTACACCTTC. It encodes CASSGREDTGVGYGYTF. The entire variable domain, with the rest obtained from reference TRBV2 and TRBJ1-2, is as follows: EPEVTQTPSHQVTQMGQEVILRCVPISNHLYFYWYRQILGQKVEFLVSFYNNEISEKSEIFDDQFSVERPDGSNFTLKIRSTKLEDSAMYFCASSGREDTGVGYGYTFGSGTRLTVV.

This sequence joins TRBV5-1 and TRBJ2-5; D may be TRBD2 (5 bases). Deletions cut 4 bases from V and 1 base from J, with 8 bases between. The CDR3 has 13 residues. Per germline, CDR1 SGHRS and CDR2 YFSETQ. CDR3 bases: TGCGCCAGCAGCGTACGGGGCCAAGAGACCCAGTACTTC. Amino acid sequence: CASSVRGQETQYF. The full variable domain, completed using reference TRBV5-1 and TRBJ2-5, is KAGVTQTPRYLIKTRGQQVTLSCSPISGHRSVSWYQQTPGQGLQFLFEYFSETQRNKGNFPGRFSGRQFSNSRSEMNVSTLELGDSALYLCASSVRGQETQYFGPGTRLLVL.

This chain connects TRBV19 to TRBJ2-3, with 10 nucleotides matching TRBD1. Per the germline V gene, CDR1 is LNHDA and CDR2 is SQIVND (reference sequence). The junction had 8 bases not matched to a gene; V was cut back by 3 bases and J by 2 bases. The CDR3 length is 17 residues. CDR3 DNA: TGTGCCAGTAGTATGTCAAGGGACAGGGGACCCACAGATACGCAGTATTTT. It translates to CASSMSRDRGPTDTQYF.

The rearrangement joins TRBV10-3 to TRBJ2-7, with 14 bases identical to TRBD2. The CDR3 runs to 18 residues. Germline lookup yields CDR1 ENHRY and CDR2 SYGVKD. Trimming cost V 1 base and J 0 bases; bases outside gene matches: 5. This chain's CDR3 is CAISELETSGGASYEQYF. CDR3 DNA: TGTGCCATCAGTGAGTTAGAGACTAGCGGGGGGGCCTCCTACGAGCAGTACTTC.